This TCR beta chain was captured in a study of T cell repertoires in cytomegalovirus infection. For the study at large: Indications of both CMV infection and matching HLA type were provided by public TCR beta signatures. Study-level findings and limits: In two of eight donors, the top clonotype was HLA-C-restricted CMV-specific.

TCRdb re-analysed the reads in MiXCR, keeping a single row per CDR3 protein. The table lists some 320,000 distinct CDR3 sequences, around 29% of them singletons. Note on this clonotype: Antigen unknown.

Germline CDR1 reads MNHNY; CDR2 reads SVGAGI (reference sequence). Germline trimming cut 4 bases from V and 0 bases from J; bases unmatched to any gene: 8. This CDR3 is built from 19 residues. Material: cultured PBMCs, obtained from culture after CMV antigen stimulation. The clonotype originates from a human donor in good health (CMV status not recorded). Some clones in this sample may be carry-over from other donors' samples. V is TRBV6-6 and J is TRBJ2-2, with 13 bases fitting TRBD2. The CDR3 loop reads CASSLHQTSGRSNTGELFF. Written as DNA, the CDR3 is TGTGCCAGCAGTTTACACCAGACTAGCGGGAGGTCGAACACCGGGGAGCTGTTTTTT.